This T cell receptor (beta chain) was captured by sequencing in a study of shared clonotypes between healthy human individuals. Turning to the study itself: Plates per donor: three CD4 naive, three CD4 memory, two CD8 naive, one CD8 memory. Overall study findings and caveats: There were few donors, and this limited the genetic and exposure-history diversity represented.

CD45RO negativity and positive selection for CCR7 defined naive CD8 cells, a population that excluded terminally differentiated effector memory CD45RA+ cells. The authors ran the assay at deep level. This table comes from immunoSEQ multiplex PCR, and its TCRdb copy is limited to in-frame clones, with some not included. Here the sample spans about 2.1 million clones, just under 95% being singletons. This clone showed up just once. Its antigen remains unidentified. Different DNA sequences within this sample yield the same CDR3. CDR3 length: 14 amino acids. The germline V gene has CDR1 SEHNR and CDR2 FQNEAQ (reference sequence). V shed 2 bases and J shed 4 bases, with 8 bases lying between them.

The clonotype comes from a man aged 18 to 29 in good health. Some clones in this sample may be carry-over from other donors' samples. This chain uses TRBV7-9 with TRBJ1-4; a weak D match, TRBD1 (5 bases). Sample: naive CD8+ T cells from PBMCs. This CDR3 is CASSLRDGNEKLFF. The CDR3 nucleotides read TGTGCCAGCAGCTTACGGGACGGTAATGAAAAACTGTTTTTT.